This TCR beta chain was observed in a study of T cells in Graves' hyperthyroidism and ophthalmopathy. Findings and limits, study-wide: Clonotypes that were expanded in thyroid above 0.001 mostly appeared in blood too. Progression to ophthalmopathy was predicted a median of roughly seven months early.

This clonotype was observed at least ten times. Its antigen is currently unknown. The ends were cut back, 10 bases at V and 6 bases at J, with 19 bases in the middle. The CDR3 is 14 residues long. Under 3 months was the duration of disease in ophthalmopathy patients, who also had a Clinical Activity Score of at least 3 and a NOSPECS grade of at least 4. Clinicians diagnosed patients from clinical symptoms, serum thyroxine and TRAb, thyroid ultrasound and orbital computed tomography. Amplification targeted TCR beta CDR3 regions from RNA transcripts. The TCR CDR3 first-round RT-PCR relied on the HTBI primer set. TCRdb recomputed calls from the multiplex PCR reads with MiXCR, one row per CDR3 protein. The sample has hundreds of thousands of distinct CDR3 sequences, 24% seen once.

The sample comprised blood. The clonotype was recovered from a woman aged 25 to 39 with Graves' ophthalmopathy. The chain joins TRBV12-3 or TRBV12-4 to TRBJ1-3; D is unclear. CDR3 amino acids: CAMREDLEENTIYF. The CDR3 nucleotides are TGTGCCATGCGGGAAGATTTGGAGGAAAACACCATATATTTT.